This T cell receptor beta chain was sequenced for a study of response to subunit inactivated influenza vaccine. A single record per CDR3 protein comes from TCRdb applying MiXCR to the RT-PCR reads. The sample holds around 570,000 distinct CDR3 sequences, about 7.6% seen once. The CDR3 has 13 amino acids. Trimming removed 3 bases from V and 13 bases from J, with 15 bases in between. This material consisted of PBMCs from blood, taken 23 to 25 months after vaccination. This chain joins TRBV12-3 or TRBV12-4 and TRBJ2-2; a possible D gene is TRBD2 (6 bases). The clonotype was recovered from a man aged 50-75 years who received an inactivated influenza vaccine. CDR3 nucleotides: TGTGCCAGCAGTTTGGAGGGGACGCTTGGGCTGTTTTTT. Translating gives CASSLEGTLGLFF.